This TCR beta chain came from a study of cytomegalovirus exposure and HLA in healthy donors. Findings and caveats of the study: There were some V segments, including TRBV6-2 and TRBV6-3, excluded as indistinguishable.

The study ran its PCR with 60 Vbeta and 13 Jbeta primers. Sequenced by immunoSEQ multiplex PCR; TCRdb stores in-frame clones only, minus some. This repertoire shows roughly 100,000 clones, roughly 82% found once; its top ten account for roughly 1.6%. On this clone itself: Its antigen is as yet unknown.

The CDR3 has 16 residues. V was shortened by 6 bases and J by 3 bases, with 18 bases between the two germline ends. Germline CDR1 is MNHNY and CDR2 is SVGAGI (reference sequence). Sequenced input: PBMCs. The chain uses TRBV6-6 and TRBJ1-5; D is perhaps TRBD1 (5 bases). This sequence originates from a man aged 50 or older in good health and CMV-seronegative. This CDR3 is CASSSPSGGDNQPQHF. CDR3 nucleotide sequence: TGTGCCAGCAGCTCCCCCAGCGGGGGGGACAATCAGCCCCAGCATTTT.